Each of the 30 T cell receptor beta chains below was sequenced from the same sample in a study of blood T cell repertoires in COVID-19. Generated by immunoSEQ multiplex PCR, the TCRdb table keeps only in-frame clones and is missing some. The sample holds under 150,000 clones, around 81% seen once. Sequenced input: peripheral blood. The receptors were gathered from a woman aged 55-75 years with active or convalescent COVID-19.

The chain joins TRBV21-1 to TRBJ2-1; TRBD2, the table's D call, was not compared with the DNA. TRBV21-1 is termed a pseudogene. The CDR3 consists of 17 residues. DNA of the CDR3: TGTGCCAGCAGCAAAGGGAACGGAGAGCCGAGGGACAATGAGCAGTTCTTC. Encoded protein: CASSKGNGEPRDNEQFF.

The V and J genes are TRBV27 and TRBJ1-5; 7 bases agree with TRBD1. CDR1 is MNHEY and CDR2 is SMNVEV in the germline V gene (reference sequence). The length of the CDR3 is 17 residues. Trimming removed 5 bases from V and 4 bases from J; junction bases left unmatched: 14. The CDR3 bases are TGTGCCAGCAGTCTCTCTGGGGGTAGGGGGCGAAATCAGCCCCAGCATTTT. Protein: CASSLSGGRGRNQPQHF.

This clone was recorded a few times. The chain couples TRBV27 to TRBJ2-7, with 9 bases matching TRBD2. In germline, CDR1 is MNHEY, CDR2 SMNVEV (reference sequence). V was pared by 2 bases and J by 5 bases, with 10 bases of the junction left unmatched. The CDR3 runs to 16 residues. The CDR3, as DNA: TGTGCCAGCAGTTTAATTTGGCCTAGCGGGAACAACGAGCAGTACTTC. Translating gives CASSLIWPSGNNEQYF.

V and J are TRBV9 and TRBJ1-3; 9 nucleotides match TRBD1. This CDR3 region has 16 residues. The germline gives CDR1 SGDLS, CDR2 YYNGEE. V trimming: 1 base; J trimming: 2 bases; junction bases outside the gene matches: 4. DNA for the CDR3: TGTGCCAGCAGCGTAACAGGGGGCGAGGCTGGAAACACCATATATTTT. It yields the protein CASSVTGGEAGNTIYF.

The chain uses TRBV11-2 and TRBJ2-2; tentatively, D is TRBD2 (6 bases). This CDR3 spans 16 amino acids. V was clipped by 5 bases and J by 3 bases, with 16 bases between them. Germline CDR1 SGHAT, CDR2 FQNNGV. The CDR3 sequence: CASSPPPGEDTGELFF. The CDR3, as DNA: TGTGCCAGCAGCCCCCCTCCGGGAGAGGACACCGGGGAGCTGTTTTTT.

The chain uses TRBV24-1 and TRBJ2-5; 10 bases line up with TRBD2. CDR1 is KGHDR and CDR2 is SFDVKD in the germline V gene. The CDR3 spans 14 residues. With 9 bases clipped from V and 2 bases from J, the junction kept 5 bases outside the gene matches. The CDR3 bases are TGTGCCACCTCTAGCGGGGGCCATCAAGAGACCCAGTACTTC. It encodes CATSSGGHQETQYF.

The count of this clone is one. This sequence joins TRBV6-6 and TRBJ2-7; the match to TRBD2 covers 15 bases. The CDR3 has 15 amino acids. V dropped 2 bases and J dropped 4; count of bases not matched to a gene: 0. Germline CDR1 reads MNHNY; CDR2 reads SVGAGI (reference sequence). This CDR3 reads CASSYGTSGGYEQYV. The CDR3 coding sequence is TGTGCCAGCAGTTACGGGACTAGCGGGGGGTACGAGCAGTACGTC.

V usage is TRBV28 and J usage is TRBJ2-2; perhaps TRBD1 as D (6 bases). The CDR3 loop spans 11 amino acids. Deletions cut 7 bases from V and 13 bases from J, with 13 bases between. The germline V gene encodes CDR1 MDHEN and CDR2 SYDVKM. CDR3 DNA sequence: TGTGCCAGCACAGGGGTCGGAGGGCTGTTTTTT. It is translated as CASTGVGGLFF.

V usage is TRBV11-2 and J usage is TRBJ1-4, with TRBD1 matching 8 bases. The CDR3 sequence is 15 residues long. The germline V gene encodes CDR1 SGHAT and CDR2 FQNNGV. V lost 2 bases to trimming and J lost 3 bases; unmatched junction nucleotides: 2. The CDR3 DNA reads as TGTGCCAGCAGCTTACGGGGACAGGCTAATGAAAAACTGTTTTTT. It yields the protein CASSLRGQANEKLFF.

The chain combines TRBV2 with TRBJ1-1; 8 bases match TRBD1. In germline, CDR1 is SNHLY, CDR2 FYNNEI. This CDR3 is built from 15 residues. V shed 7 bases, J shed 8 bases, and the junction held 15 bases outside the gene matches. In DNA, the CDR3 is TGTGCCAGCACCACAGGGGGGTCCGGGGGCTTCGAAGCTTTCTTT. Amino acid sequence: CASTTGGSGGFEAFF.

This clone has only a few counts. CDR3 DNA: TGTGCCACCAGAGTGGACAGGGGTTTGACTGAAGCTTTCTTT. Encoded protein: CATRVDRGLTEAFF. The rearrangement joins TRBV15 to TRBJ1-1; 9 bases map to TRBD1. This CDR3 contains 14 residues. The germline V gene encodes CDR1 LNHNV and CDR2 YYDKDF (reference sequence). Unmatched junction bases numbered 7, after V lost 6 bases and J lost 5 bases.

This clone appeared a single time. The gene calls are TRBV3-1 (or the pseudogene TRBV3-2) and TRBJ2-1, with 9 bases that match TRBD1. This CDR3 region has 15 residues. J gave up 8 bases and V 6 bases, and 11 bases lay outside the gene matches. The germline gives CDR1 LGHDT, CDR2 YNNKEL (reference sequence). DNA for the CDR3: TGTGCCAGCAGTCGCTACAGGGGGCAGGGGGATGAGCAGTTCTTC. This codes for CASSRYRGQGDEQFF.

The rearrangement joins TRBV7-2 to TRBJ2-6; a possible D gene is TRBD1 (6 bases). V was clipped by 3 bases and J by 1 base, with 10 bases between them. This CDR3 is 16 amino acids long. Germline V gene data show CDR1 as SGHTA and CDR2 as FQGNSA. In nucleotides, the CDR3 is TGTGCCAGCAGCTTTGGGACAAGTTCTGGGGCCAACGTCCTGACTTTC. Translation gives CASSFGTSSGANVLTF. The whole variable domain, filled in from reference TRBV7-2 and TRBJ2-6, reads GAGVSQSPSNKVTEKGKDVELRCDPISGHTALYWYRQSLGQGLEFLIYFQGNSAPDKSGLPSDRFSAERTGGSVSTLTIQRTQQEDSAVYLCASSFGTSSGANVLTFGAGSRLTVL.

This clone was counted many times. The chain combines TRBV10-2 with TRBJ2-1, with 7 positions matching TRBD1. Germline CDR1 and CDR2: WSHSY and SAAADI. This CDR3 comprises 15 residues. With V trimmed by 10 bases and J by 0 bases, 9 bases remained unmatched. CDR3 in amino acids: CATGRGTPSYNEQFF. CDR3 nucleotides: TGCGCCACCGGCAGGGGGACGCCCTCCTACAATGAGCAGTTCTTC.

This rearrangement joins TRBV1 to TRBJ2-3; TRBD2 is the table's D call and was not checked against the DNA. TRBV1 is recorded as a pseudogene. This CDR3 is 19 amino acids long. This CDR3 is CTSSQERPSGAGLVDTQYF. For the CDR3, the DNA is TGCACCAGCAGCCAAGAGAGGCCTAGCGGGGCTGGGCTGGTGGATACGCAGTATTTT.

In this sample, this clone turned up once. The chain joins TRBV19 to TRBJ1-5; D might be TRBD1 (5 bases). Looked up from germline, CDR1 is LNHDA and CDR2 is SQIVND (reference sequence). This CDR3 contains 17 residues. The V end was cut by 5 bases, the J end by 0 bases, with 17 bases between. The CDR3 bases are TGTGCCAGTAGTGCCCCTTACAGGAGATATAGCAATCAGCCCCAGCATTTT. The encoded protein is CASSAPYRRYSNQPQHF.

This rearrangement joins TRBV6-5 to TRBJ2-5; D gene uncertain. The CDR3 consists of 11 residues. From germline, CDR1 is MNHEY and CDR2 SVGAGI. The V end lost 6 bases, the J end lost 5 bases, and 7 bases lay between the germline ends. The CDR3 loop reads CASSSRETQYF. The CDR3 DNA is TGTGCCAGCAGCTCGAGGGAGACCCAGTACTTC.

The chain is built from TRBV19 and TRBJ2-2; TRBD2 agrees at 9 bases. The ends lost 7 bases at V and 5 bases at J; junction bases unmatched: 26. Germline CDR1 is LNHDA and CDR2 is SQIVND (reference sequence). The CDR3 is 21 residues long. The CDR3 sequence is CASKPTAGFRYSGGTTGELFF. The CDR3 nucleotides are TGTGCCAGTAAACCCACAGCCGGGTTCAGATATAGCGGGGGTACAACCGGGGAGCTGTTTTTT.

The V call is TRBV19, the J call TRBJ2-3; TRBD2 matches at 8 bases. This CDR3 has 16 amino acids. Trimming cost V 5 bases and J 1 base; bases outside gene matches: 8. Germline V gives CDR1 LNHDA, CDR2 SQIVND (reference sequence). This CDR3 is CASSAPGGGGTDTQYF. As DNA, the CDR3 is TGTGCCAGTAGTGCCCCGGGGGGGGGAGGCACAGATACGCAGTATTTT.

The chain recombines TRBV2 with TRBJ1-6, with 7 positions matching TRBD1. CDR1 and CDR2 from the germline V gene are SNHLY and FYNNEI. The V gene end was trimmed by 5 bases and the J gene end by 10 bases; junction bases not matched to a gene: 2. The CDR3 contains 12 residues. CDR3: CASSIGGSPLHF. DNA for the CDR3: TGTGCCAGCAGTATAGGGGGCTCACCCCTCCACTTT.

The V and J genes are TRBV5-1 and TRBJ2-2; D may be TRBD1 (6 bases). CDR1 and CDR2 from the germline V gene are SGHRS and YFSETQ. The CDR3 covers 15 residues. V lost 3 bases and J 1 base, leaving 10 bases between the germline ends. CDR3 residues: CASSSDRWNTGELFF. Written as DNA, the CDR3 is TGCGCCAGCAGCTCGGACAGATGGAACACCGGGGAGCTGTTTTTT.

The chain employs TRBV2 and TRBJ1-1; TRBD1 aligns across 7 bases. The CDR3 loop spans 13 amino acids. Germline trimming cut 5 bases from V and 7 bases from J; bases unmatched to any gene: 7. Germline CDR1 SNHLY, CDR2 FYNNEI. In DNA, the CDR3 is TGTGCCAGCAGTAAAATCCGGGACAGTGAAGCTTTCTTT. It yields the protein CASSKIRDSEAFF.

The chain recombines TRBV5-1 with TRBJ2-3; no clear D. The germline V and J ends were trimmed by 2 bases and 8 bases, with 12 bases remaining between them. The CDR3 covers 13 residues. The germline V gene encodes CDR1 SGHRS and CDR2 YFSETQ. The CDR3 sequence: CASSFDRWSTQYF. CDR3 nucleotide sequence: TGCGCCAGCAGCTTTGACCGATGGAGTACGCAGTATTTT.

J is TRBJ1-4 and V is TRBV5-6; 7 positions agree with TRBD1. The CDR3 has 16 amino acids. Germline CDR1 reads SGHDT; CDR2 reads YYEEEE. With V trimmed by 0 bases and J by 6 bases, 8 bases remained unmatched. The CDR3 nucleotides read TGTGCCAGCAGCTTGGCCTCCCGACAGGGTGATGAAAAACTGTTTTTT. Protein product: CASSLASRQGDEKLFF.

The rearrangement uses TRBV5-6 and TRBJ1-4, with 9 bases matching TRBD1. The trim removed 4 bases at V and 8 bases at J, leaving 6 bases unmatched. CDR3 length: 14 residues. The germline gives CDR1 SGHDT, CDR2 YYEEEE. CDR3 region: CASSLRTGEEKLFF. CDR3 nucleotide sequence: TGTGCCAGCAGCCTCCGGACAGGGGAGGAAAAACTGTTTTTT.

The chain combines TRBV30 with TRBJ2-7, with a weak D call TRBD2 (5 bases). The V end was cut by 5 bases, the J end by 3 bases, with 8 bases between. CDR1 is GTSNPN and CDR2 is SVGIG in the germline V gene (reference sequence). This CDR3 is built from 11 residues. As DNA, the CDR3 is TGTGCCTGGTCTAGCCTCTACGAGCAGTACTTC. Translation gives CAWSSLYEQYF.

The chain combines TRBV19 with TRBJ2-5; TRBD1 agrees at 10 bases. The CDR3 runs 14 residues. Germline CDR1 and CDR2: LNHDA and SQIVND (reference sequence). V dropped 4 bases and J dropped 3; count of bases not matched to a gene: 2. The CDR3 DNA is TGTGCCAGTAGTACCGGGACAGGGGAAGAGACCCAGTACTTC. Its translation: CASSTGTGEETQYF.

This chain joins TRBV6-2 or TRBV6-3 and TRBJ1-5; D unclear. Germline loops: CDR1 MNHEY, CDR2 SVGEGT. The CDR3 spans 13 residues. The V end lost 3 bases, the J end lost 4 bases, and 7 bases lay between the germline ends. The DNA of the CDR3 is TGTGCCAGCAGTTATTTTCCGAATCAGCCCCAGCATTTT. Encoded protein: CASSYFPNQPQHF.

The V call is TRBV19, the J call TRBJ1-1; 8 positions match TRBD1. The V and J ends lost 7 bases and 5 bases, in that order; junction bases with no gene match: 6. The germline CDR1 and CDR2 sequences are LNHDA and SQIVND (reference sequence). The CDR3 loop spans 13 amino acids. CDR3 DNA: TGTGCCAGTACTGCACAGGGGGTAACTGAAGCTTTCTTT. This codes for CASTAQGVTEAFF.

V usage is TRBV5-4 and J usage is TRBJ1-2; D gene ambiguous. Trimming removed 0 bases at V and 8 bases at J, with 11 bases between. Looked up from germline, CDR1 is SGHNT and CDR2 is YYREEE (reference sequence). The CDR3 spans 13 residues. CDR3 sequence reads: CASSLAGDGGYTF. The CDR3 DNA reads TGTGCCAGCAGCTTGGCCGGTGACGGGGGCTACACCTTC.